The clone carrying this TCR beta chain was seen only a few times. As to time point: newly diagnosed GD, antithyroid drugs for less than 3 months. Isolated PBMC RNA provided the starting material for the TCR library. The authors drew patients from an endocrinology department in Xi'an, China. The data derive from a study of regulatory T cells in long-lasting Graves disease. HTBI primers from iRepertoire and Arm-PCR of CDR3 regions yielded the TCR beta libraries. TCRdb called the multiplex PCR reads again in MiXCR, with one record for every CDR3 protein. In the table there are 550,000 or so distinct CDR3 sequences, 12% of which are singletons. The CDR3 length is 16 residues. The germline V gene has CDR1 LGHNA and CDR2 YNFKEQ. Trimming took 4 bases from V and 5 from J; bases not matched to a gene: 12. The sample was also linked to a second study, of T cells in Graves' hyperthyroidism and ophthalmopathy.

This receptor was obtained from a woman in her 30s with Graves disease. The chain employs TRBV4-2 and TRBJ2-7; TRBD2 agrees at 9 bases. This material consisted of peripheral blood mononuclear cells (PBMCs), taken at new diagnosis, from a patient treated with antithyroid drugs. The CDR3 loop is CASSRATGTSIHEQYF. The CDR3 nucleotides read TGTGCCAGCAGCCGAGCAACCGGGACTAGCATACACGAGCAGTACTTC.